This T cell receptor beta chain emerged from a study of regulatory T cells in long-lasting Graves disease. Overall study findings and caveats: Study of thyroid tissue was not done, with only peripheral blood studied.

HTBI primers from iRepertoire and Arm-PCR of CDR3 regions yielded the TCR beta libraries. The authors' processing: The samples yielded about 63 TRBV and roughly 15 TRBJ segments. Each CDR3 protein gets one entry after TCRdb re-called the multiplex PCR reads with MiXCR. TCRdb's processing, not the study's, gives the V and J calls here. This sample has about 450,000 distinct CDR3 sequences, with about 20% found just once. Described time point: persistent/refractory GD, antithyroid drugs over 5 years with positive TRAb. Extracted PBMC RNA gave rise to the TCR library. Peripheral blood, about 9 milliliters per patient, was collected in EDTA tubes. This clonotype was recorded a few times. Its antigen is unknown. The TCR originated in a female donor with Graves disease. The specimen comprised peripheral blood mononuclear cells (PBMCs), sampled when the disease was refractory, from a patient treated with antithyroid drugs.

The CDR3 region has the DNA TGTGCCAGCAGCACGAGCCAAGGAGAAAAACTGTTTTTT. It translates to CASSTSQGEKLFF. The genes are TRBV7-9 and TRBJ1-4; no reliable D call. The CDR3 is 13 amino acids. Trimming removed 5 bases at V and 8 bases at J, with 12 bases between. Germline V gene data show CDR1 as SEHNR and CDR2 as FQNEAQ (reference sequence).